What follows are 3 T cell receptor beta chains derived from one specimen sequenced in a study of T cells in Graves' hyperthyroidism and ophthalmopathy. Amplification of TCR beta CDR3 regions used RNA as the template. HTBI primers were employed in a first-round RT-PCR of the TCR CDR3. TCRdb re-called the multiplex PCR reads through MiXCR, storing one row per CDR3 protein. The sample lists approximately 640,000 distinct CDR3 sequences, roughly 17% occurring once. What was sequenced was blood. The receptors stem from a woman aged 30 to 39 with Graves' hyperthyroidism.

In its sample, this clonotype was seen a few times. A much larger clone differs from this one at a single base, so this may be a read error. The J gene is TRBJ2-3, the V gene TRBV7-2; no firm D call. CDR3 length: 14 amino acids. Trimming left V 2 bases short and J 0 bases short, with 6 bases between. Germline CDR1 and CDR2: SGHTA and FQGNSA. CDR3 region: CASSLMTSTDTQYF. The DNA for the CDR3 is TGTGCCAGCAGCTTAATGACTAGCACAGATACGCAGTATTTT.

This clonotype was counted many times. Here the CDR3 reads CASSPGDVDTQYF. CDR3 sequence (DNA): TGTGCCAGCAGCCCCGGAGACGTAGATACGCAGTATTTT. This rearrangement joins TRBV2 to TRBJ2-3; D ambiguous. Trimming pared 6 bases from V and 5 bases from J, leaving 12 bases between. CDR1 SNHLY and CDR2 FYNNEI come from the germline V gene. The CDR3 is 13 residues long.

The table lists this clonotype with many counts. This chain links TRBV27 with TRBJ1-5; D remains unclear. Germline V gene lookup returns CDR1 MNHEY and CDR2 SMNVEV (reference sequence). Trimming stripped 2 bases from V and 4 bases from J, with 6 bases between. The CDR3 has 13 residues. CDR3: CASSLRWNQPQHF. The CDR3 DNA reads as TGTGCCAGCAGTTTAAGGTGGAATCAGCCCCAGCATTTT.